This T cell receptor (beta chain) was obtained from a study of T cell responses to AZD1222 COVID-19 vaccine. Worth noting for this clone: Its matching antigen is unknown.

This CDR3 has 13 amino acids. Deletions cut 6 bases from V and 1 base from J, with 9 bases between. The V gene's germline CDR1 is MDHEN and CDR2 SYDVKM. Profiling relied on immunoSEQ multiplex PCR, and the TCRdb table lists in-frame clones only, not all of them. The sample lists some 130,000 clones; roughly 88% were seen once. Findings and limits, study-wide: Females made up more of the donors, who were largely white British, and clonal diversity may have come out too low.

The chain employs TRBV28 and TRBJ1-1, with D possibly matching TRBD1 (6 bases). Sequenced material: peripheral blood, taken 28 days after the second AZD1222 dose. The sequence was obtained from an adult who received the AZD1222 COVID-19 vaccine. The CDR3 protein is CASSRGQNTEAFF. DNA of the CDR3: TGTGCCAGCAGCAGGGGACAGAACACTGAAGCTTTCTTT.